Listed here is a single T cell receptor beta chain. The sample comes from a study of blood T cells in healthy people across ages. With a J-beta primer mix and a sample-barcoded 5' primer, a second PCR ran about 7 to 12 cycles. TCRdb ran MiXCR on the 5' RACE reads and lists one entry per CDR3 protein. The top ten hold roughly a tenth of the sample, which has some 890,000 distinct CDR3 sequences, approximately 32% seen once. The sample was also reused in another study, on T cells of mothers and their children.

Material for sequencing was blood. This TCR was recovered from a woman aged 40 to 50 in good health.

CDR3 sequence: CSASGLGRETQYF. For the CDR3, the DNA is TGCAGTGCTAGCGGACTGGGAAGGGAGACCCAGTACTTC. The V and J genes are TRBV20-1 and TRBJ2-5, with D tentatively TRBD2 (5 bases). Germline CDR1 is DFQATT and CDR2 is SNEGSKA (reference sequence). The CDR3 totals 13 residues. The V end lost 3 bases, the J end lost 5 bases, and 13 bases lay between the germline ends.